The clone carrying this T cell receptor (beta chain) was counted a single time. Profiling relied on immunoSEQ multiplex PCR, and the TCRdb table lists in-frame clones only, not all of them. The sample lists about half a million clones, roughly 78% occurring once. This specimen belongs to a study of shared clonotypes between healthy human individuals. The CDR3 runs to 15 residues. Per the germline V gene, CDR1 is LNHNV and CDR2 is YYDKDF (reference sequence). V was shortened by 0 bases and J by 0 bases, with 9 bases between the two germline ends. Sequencing was performed on PBMCs. The chain links TRBV15 to TRBJ2-7; perhaps TRBD2 as D (6 bases). This clonotype originated in a woman in her thirties or forties in good health. Some clones in this sample may be carry-over from other donors' samples. This CDR3 is CATSREREVSYEQYF. DNA of the CDR3: TGTGCCACCAGCAGAGAGAGGGAGGTCTCCTACGAGCAGTACTTC. Complete variable domain (other parts from reference TRBV15 and TRBJ2-7): DAMVIQNPRYQVTQFGKPVTLSCSQTLNHNVMYWYQQKSSQAPKLLFHYYDKDFNNEADTPDNFQSRRPNTSFCFLDIRSPGLGDTAMYLCATSREREVSYEQYFGPGTRLTVT.